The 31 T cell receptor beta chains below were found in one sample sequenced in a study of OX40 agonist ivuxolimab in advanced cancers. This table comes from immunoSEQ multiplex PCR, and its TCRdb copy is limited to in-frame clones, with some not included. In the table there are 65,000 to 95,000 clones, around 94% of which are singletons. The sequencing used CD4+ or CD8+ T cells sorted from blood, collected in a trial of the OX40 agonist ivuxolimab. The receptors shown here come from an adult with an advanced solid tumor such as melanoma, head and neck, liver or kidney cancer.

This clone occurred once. CDR3 amino acids: CASSLDPTSGAEHTGELFF. DNA for the CDR3: TGTGCCAGCAGCTTAGATCCGACTAGCGGAGCCGAACACACCGGGGAGCTGTTTTTT. The chain recombines TRBV11-3 with TRBJ2-2, with 9 nucleotides matching TRBD2. This CDR3 is built from 19 residues. CDR1 and CDR2 (germline): SGHNT, YENEEA. Trimming removed 0 bases from V and 3 bases from J; junction bases left unmatched: 11.

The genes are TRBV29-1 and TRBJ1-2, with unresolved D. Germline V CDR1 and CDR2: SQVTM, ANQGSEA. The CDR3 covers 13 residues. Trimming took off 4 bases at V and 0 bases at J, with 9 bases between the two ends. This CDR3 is CSVVGGTNYGYTF. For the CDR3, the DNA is TGCAGCGTTGTCGGTGGTACTAACTATGGCTACACCTTC.

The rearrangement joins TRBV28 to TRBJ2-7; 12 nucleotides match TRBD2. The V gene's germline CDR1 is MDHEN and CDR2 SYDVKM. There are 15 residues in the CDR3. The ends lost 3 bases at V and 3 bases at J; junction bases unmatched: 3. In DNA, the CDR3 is TGTGCCAGCAGTTTTGGACTAGCGGGAAGCTACGAGCAGTACTTC. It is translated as CASSFGLAGSYEQYF.

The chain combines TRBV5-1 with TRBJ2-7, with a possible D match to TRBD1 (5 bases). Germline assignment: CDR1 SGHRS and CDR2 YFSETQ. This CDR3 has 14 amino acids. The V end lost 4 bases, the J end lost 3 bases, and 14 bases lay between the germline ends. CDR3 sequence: CASSLRQQYYEQYF. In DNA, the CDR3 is TGCGCCAGCAGCCTGCGACAGCAGTACTACGAGCAGTACTTC.

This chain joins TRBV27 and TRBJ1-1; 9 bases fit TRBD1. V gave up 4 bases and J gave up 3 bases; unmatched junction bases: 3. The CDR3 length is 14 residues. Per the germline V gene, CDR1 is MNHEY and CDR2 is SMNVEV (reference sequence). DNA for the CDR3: TGTGCCAGCAGTTCGGGGACAGGGCACACTGAAGCTTTCTTT. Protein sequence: CASSSGTGHTEAFF.

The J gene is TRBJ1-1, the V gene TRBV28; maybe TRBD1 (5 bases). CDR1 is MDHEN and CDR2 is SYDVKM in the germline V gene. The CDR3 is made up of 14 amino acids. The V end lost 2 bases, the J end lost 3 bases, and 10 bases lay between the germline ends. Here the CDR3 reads CASSLGGEDTEAFF. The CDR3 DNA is TGTGCCAGCAGTTTAGGGGGAGAGGACACTGAAGCTTTCTTT.

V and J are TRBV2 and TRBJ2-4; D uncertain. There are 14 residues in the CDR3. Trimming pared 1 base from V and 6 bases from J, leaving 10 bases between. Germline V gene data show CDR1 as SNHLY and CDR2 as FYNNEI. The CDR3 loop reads CASSEVGYGNIQYF. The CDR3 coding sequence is TGTGCCAGCAGTGAAGTCGGATACGGAAACATTCAGTACTTC.

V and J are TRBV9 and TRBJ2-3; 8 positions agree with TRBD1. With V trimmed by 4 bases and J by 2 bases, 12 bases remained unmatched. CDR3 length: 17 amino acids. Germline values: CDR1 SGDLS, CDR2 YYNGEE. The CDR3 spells CASSPQEGTGATDTQYF. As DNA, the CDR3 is TGTGCCAGCAGCCCTCAGGAGGGGACAGGAGCCACAGATACGCAGTATTTT.

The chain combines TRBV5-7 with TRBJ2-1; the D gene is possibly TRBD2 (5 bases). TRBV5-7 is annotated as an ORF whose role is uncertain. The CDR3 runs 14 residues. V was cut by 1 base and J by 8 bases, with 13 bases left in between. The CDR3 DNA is TGTGCCAGCAGCTTGAGTCTAGCCGTTGATGAGCAGTTCTTC. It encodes CASSLSLAVDEQFF.

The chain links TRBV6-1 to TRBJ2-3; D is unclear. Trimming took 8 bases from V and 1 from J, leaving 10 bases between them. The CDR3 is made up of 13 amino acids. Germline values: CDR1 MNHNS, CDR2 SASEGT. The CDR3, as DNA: TGTGCCAGCGCCGGAATTGGCACAGATACGCAGTATTTT. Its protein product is CASAGIGTDTQYF.

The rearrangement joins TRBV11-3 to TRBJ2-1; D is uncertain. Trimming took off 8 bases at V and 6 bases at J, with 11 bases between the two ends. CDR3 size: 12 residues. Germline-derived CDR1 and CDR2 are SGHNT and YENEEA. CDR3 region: CASATGLNEQFF. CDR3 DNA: TGTGCCAGCGCGACTGGGCTCAATGAGCAGTTCTTC.

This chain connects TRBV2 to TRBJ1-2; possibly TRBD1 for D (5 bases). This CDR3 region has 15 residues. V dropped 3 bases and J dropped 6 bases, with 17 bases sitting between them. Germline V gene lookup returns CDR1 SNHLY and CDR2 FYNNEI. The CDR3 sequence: CASSDWGSPEHGYTF. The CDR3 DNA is TGTGCCAGCAGTGATTGGGGCAGCCCAGAACATGGCTACACCTTC.

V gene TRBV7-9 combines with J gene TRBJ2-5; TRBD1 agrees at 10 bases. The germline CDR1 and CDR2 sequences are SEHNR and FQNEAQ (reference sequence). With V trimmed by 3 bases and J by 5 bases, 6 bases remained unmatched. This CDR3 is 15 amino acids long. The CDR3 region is CASSFDRGRTETQYF. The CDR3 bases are TGTGCCAGCAGCTTCGACAGGGGGCGGACTGAGACCCAGTACTTC.

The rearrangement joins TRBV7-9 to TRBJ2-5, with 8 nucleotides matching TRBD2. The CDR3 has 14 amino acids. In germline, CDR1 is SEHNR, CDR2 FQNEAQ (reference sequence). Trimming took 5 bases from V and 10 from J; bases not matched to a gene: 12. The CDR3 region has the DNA TGTGCCAGCAGCCTCACCGCCAGCGGGAGTGTCCAGTACTTC. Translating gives CASSLTASGSVQYF.

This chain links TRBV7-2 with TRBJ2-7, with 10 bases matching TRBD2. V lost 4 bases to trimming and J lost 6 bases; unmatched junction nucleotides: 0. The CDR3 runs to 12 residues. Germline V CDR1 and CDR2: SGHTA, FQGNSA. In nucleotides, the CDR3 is TGTGCCAGCAGCTGGACTAGCGGCGAGCAGTACTTC. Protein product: CASSWTSGEQYF.

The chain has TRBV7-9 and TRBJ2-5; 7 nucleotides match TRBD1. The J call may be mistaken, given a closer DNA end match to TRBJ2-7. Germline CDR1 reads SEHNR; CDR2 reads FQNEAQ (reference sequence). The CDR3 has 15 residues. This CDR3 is CASSLVETGPYEQYF. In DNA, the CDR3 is TGTGCCAGCAGCTTAGTGGAGACAGGGCCCTACGAGCAGTACTTC.

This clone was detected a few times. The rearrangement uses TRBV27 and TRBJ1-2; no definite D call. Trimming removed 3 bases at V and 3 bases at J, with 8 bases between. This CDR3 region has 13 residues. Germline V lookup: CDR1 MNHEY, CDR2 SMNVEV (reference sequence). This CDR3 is CASSFSPHYGYTF. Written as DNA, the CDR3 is TGTGCCAGCAGTTTCTCACCTCACTATGGCTACACCTTC.

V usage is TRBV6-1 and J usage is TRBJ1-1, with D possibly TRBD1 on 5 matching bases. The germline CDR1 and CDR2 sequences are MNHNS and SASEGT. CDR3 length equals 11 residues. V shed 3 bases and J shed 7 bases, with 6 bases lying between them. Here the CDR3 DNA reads TGTGCCAGCAGTGAGACAGTTGAAGCTTTCTTT. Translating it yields CASSETVEAFF.

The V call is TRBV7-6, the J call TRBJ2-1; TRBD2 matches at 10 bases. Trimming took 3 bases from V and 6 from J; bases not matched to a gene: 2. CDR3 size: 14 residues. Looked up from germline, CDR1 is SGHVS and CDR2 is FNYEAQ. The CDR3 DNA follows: TGTGCCAGCAGCTTCGGGACTAGCGCCAATGAGCAGTTCTTC. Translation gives CASSFGTSANEQFF.

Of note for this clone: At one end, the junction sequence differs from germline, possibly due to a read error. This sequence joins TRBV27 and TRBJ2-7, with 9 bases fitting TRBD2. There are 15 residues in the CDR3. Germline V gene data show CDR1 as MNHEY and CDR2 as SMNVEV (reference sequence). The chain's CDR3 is CAGSSLAGYSYEQYF. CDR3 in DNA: TGTGCCGGCAGCTCACTAGCGGGTTACTCCTACGAGCAGTACTTC.

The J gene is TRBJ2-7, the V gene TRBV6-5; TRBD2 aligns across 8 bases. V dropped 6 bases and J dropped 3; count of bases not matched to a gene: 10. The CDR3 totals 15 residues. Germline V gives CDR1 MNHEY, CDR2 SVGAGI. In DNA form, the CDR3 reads TGTGCCAGCAGCAGGCGGGAGGCTTCCTACTACGAGCAGTACTTC. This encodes CASSRREASYYEQYF.

In nucleotides, the CDR3 is TGTGCCAGCAGCCTCCGAGGAGTCGGGCGGCCCGGGGAGTGGATCGGAAACACCATATATTTT. Amino acids: CASSLRGVGRPGEWIGNTIYF. The chain uses TRBV9 and TRBJ1-3; D is uncertain. The V gene's germline CDR1 is SGDLS and CDR2 YYNGEE. Trimming cost V 4 bases and J 4 bases, with 33 bases left between them. This CDR3 is built from 21 residues.

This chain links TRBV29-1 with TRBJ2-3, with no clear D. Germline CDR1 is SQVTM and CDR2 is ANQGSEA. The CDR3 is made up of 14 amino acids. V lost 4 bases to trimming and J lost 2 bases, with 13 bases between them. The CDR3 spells CSVVEALLTDTQYF. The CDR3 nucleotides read TGCAGCGTTGTTGAAGCGCTCCTCACAGATACGCAGTATTTT.

The CDR3 spells CASSHPRDRGNTEAFF. CDR3 bases: TGTGCCAGCAGCCATCCCCGGGACAGGGGTAACACTGAAGCTTTCTTT. The chain uses TRBV7-9 and TRBJ1-1; 10 bases align to TRBD1. In germline, CDR1 is SEHNR, CDR2 FQNEAQ (reference sequence). The V gene end was trimmed by 5 bases and the J gene end by 2 bases; junction bases not matched to a gene: 8. This CDR3 region has 16 residues.

CDR3 in DNA: TGTGCCAGCAGCGCACCCCGGGACAACACCGGGGAGCTGTTTTTT. Translation: CASSAPRDNTGELFF. This chain links TRBV7-9 with TRBJ2-2; D tentatively reads TRBD1 or TRBD2 (5 bases each). The germline V gene has CDR1 SEHNR and CDR2 FQNEAQ (reference sequence). Trimming removed 5 bases from V and 2 bases from J, with 12 bases in between. This CDR3 is built from 15 residues.

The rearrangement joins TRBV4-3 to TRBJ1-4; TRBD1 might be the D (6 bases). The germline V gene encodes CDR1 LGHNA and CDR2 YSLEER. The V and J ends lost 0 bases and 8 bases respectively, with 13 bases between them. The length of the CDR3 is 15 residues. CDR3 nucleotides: TGCGCCAGCAGCCAAGAAGGACAGACCAAAGAAAAACTGTTTTTT. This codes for CASSQEGQTKEKLFF.

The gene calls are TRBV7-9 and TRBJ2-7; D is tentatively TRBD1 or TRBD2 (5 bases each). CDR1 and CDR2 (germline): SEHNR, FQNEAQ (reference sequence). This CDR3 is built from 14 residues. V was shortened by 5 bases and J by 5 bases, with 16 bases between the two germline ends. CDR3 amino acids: CASSPPIGDHEQYF. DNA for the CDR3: TGTGCCAGCAGCCCGCCGATAGGGGACCACGAGCAGTACTTC.

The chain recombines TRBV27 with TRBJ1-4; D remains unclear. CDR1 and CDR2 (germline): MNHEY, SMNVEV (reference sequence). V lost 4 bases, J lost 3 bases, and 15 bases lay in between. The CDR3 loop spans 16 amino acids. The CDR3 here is CASSSDVEFPNEKLFF. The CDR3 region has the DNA TGTGCCAGCAGTTCGGATGTGGAGTTCCCTAATGAAAAACTGTTTTTT. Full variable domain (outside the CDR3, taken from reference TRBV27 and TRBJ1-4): EAQVTQNPRYLITVTGKKLTVTCSQNMNHEYMSWYRQDPGLGLRQIYYSMNVEVTDKGDVPEGYKVSRKEKRNFPLILESPSPNQTSLYFCASSSDVEFPNEKLFFGSGTQLSVL.

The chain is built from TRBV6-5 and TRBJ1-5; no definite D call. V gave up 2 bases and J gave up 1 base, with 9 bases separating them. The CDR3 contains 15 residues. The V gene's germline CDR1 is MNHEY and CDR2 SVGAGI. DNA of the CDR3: TGTGCCAGCAGTTACGGCCCCGCCAGCAATCAGCCCCAGCATTTT. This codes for CASSYGPASNQPQHF.

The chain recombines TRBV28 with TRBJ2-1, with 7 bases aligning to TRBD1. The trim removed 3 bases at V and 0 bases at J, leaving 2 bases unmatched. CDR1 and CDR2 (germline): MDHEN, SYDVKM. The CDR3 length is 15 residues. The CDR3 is CASSFRGISYNEQFF. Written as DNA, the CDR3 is TGTGCCAGCAGTTTCAGGGGGATCTCCTACAATGAGCAGTTCTTC.

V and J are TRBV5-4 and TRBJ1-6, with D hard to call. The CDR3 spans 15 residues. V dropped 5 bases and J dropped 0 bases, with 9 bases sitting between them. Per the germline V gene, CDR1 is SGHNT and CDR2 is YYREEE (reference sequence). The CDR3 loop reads CASRTQSSYNSPLHF. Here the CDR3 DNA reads TGTGCCAGCAGAACTCAAAGCTCCTATAATTCACCCCTCCACTTT.